This record concerns one T cell receptor beta chain sequence. This entry belongs to a study of blood T cell repertoires in COVID-19. At the level of the study: PBMCs, B-cell-depleted T cells, or T cells were the source of the cDNA or gDNA that made up the material.

CDR1 is SGDLS and CDR2 is YYNGEE in the germline V gene. V lost 4 bases to trimming and J lost 0 bases, with 11 bases between them. The CDR3 length is 15 residues. In the authors' methods: Quantification of nucleated cells was approximated via reference gene primer amplification. TCRdb's copy holds only in-frame clones and misses some; the assay was immunoSEQ multiplex PCR. V, J and clone size reflect that table, while D and trimming were determined from the DNA. Here the sample spans some 300,000 clones, 90% being singletons. The chain couples TRBV9 to TRBJ2-1; the D gene is possibly TRBD2 (5 bases). The sample consisted of peripheral blood. The receptor was derived from a woman aged 40 to 50 with COVID-19, enrolled during active disease. The DNA for the CDR3 is TGTGCCAGCAGCCCGGACTCTGCCTCCTACAATGAGCAGTTCTTC. This encodes CASSPDSASYNEQFF.